This passage covers 32 T cell receptor beta chains from one sample sequenced in a study of blood T cell repertoires in COVID-19. Generated by immunoSEQ multiplex PCR, the TCRdb table keeps only in-frame clones and is missing some. The sample lists approximately 300,000 clones; roughly 90% were seen once. The sequenced sample was peripheral blood. The receptors were gathered from a woman in her thirties or forties with COVID-19, enrolled during active disease.

V is TRBV12-3 or TRBV12-4 and J is TRBJ1-1, with D uncertain. This CDR3 contains 13 residues. V lost 6 bases and J 0 bases, leaving 8 bases between the germline ends. CDR3 region: CASSWTVNTEAFF. The DNA of the CDR3 is TGTGCCAGCAGCTGGACTGTGAACACTGAAGCTTTCTTT.

The chain recombines TRBV5-6 with TRBJ2-3; 9 bases align to TRBD2. J lost 3 bases, V lost 5 bases, and 1 base had no gene match. The CDR3 is 13 residues long. Germline values: CDR1 SGHDT, CDR2 YYEEEE. The CDR3 DNA reads TGTGCCAGCAGTACTAGCGGGACAGATACGCAGTATTTT. Translation gives CASSTSGTDTQYF.

This chain uses TRBV7-2 with TRBJ1-1, with D possibly being TRBD1 (5 bases). V lost 1 base to trimming and J lost 4 bases, with 7 bases between them. The CDR3 sequence is 13 residues long. The germline V gene encodes CDR1 SGHTA and CDR2 FQGNSA. As DNA, the CDR3 is TGTGCCAGCAGCTTAGAGGGGTTCACTGAAGCTTTCTTT. It encodes CASSLEGFTEAFF.

V and J are TRBV9 and TRBJ2-7; 8 nucleotides agree with TRBD1. The germline gives CDR1 SGDLS, CDR2 YYNGEE. V gave up 5 bases and J gave up 11 bases; unmatched junction bases: 12. The CDR3 covers 13 residues. CDR3 in amino acids: CASSAGTGPWEYF. CDR3 coding DNA: TGTGCCAGCAGTGCCGGGACAGGACCTTGGGAGTACTTC.

This clone occurred once. This sequence joins TRBV5-6 and TRBJ1-6; 8 bases fit TRBD1. Germline V gene lookup returns CDR1 SGHDT and CDR2 YYEEEE. The CDR3 is 17 residues long. With 4 bases clipped from V and 3 bases from J, the junction kept 9 bases outside the gene matches. CDR3 amino acids: CASSPRTGKDYNSPLHF. As DNA, the CDR3 is TGTGCCAGCAGCCCCCGGACAGGGAAGGACTATAATTCACCCCTCCACTTT. The variable domain in full, with the rest retrieved from reference TRBV5-6 and TRBJ1-6, is DAGVTQSPTHLIKTRGQQVTLRCSPKSGHDTVSWYQQALGQGPQFIFQYYEEEERQRGNFPDRFSGHQFPNYSSELNVNALLLGDSALYLCASSPRTGKDYNSPLHFGNGTRLTVT.

This clone was detected only once. This sequence joins TRBV6-5 and TRBJ2-1, with 12 bases fitting TRBD2. Trimming took 7 bases from V and 5 from J; bases not matched to a gene: 3. CDR3 length equals 14 residues. CDR1 MNHEY and CDR2 SVGAGI come from the germline V gene. Here the CDR3 DNA reads TGTGCCAGCATAAGACTAGCGGGAGACAATGAGCAGTTCTTC. Encoded protein: CASIRLAGDNEQFF.

The chain couples TRBV7-3 to TRBJ1-2, with D maybe TRBD1 (5 bases). There are 14 residues in the CDR3. V was trimmed by 4 bases and J by 8 bases, leaving 17 bases between them. The germline gives CDR1 SGHTA, CDR2 FQGTGA. Written as DNA, the CDR3 is TGTGCCAGCAGCTCGGGCCCTGGGCAGGGAGGCTACACCTTC. Translated: CASSSGPGQGGYTF.

With regard to this clone: Other DNA sequences in the sample encode the same CDR3. V and J are TRBV18 and TRBJ1-6, with 7 bases that match TRBD1. Germline-derived CDR1 and CDR2 are KGHSH and LQKENI. The CDR3 contains 14 residues. Trimming cost V 4 bases and J 6 bases; bases outside gene matches: 3. The chain's CDR3 is CASSLNRGNSPLHF. Here the CDR3 DNA reads TGTGCCAGCTCACTAAACAGGGGTAATTCACCCCTCCACTTT.

The table lists this clone with a few counts. The chain links TRBV11-3 to TRBJ1-1; D is unclear. V gave up 1 base and J gave up 1 base, with 7 bases separating them. The CDR3 spans 14 residues. Germline loops: CDR1 SGHNT, CDR2 YENEEA. For the CDR3, the DNA is TGTGCCAGCAGCTTAGGCCGGGAGAACACTGAAGCTTTCTTT. As protein: CASSLGRENTEAFF.

This rearrangement joins TRBV9 to TRBJ2-1, with D perhaps matching TRBD2 (6 bases). The germline V gene has CDR1 SGDLS and CDR2 YYNGEE. This CDR3 has 16 amino acids. V shed 0 bases and J shed 9 bases, with 19 bases lying between them. CDR3 sequence reads: CASSVVLARGRGEQFF. The CDR3 DNA reads as TGTGCCAGCAGCGTAGTTCTGGCGAGAGGGCGGGGTGAGCAGTTCTTC.

The sample holds one count of this clone. This chain joins TRBV18 and TRBJ1-2; a possible D gene is TRBD1 (6 bases). Trimming took off 3 bases at V and 8 bases at J, with 13 bases between the two ends. Germline V lookup: CDR1 KGHSH, CDR2 LQKENI. This CDR3 comprises 13 residues. In nucleotides, the CDR3 is TGTGCCAGCTCACCTCAGGGGCTCGGGGGCTACACCTTC. Protein: CASSPQGLGGYTF.

The chain combines TRBV28 with TRBJ1-5, with D perhaps TRBD1 (6 bases). The CDR3 has 13 residues. V lost 10 bases and J 3 bases, leaving 13 bases between the germline ends. From germline, CDR1 is MDHEN and CDR2 SYDVKM. The CDR3 spells CAICGTLNQPQHF. The CDR3 region has the DNA TGTGCCATCTGTGGGACACTCAATCAGCCCCAGCATTTT.

The CDR3 nucleotides are TGTGCCAGCAGTTCGCCTCGGACACACTCCTACAATGAGCAGTTCTTC. This encodes CASSSPRTHSYNEQFF. The chain uses TRBV28 and TRBJ2-1, with D possibly being TRBD1 (5 bases). In germline, CDR1 is MDHEN, CDR2 SYDVKM. The CDR3 runs to 16 residues. The V end was cut by 4 bases, the J end by 0 bases, with 13 bases between.

The chain links TRBV6-2 or TRBV6-3 to TRBJ1-2; 8 nucleotides line up with TRBD1. Germline V gives CDR1 MNHEY, CDR2 SVGEGT. The CDR3 covers 15 residues. Trimming at V came to 6 bases and at J to 8 bases, leaving 14 bases not matched to a gene. CDR3 sequence: CASSHWTGQRIGYTF. The CDR3 nucleotides are TGTGCCAGCAGCCATTGGACAGGGCAGAGGATCGGCTACACCTTC.

V is TRBV10-3 and J is TRBJ2-2; 7 bases agree with TRBD1. The germline CDR1 and CDR2 sequences are ENHRY and SYGVKD. CDR3 length equals 13 residues. V shed 6 bases and J 4 bases; nucleotides not matched to a gene: 2. DNA for the CDR3: TGTGCCATCAGACAGGGGTTCACCGGGGAGCTGTTTTTT. Protein sequence: CAIRQGFTGELFF.

The V gene is TRBV5-4, the J gene TRBJ2-1, with D possibly matching TRBD2 (6 bases). CDR1 SGHNT and CDR2 YYREEE come from the germline V gene (reference sequence). Deletions cut 4 bases from V and 0 bases from J, with 14 bases between. This CDR3 spans 16 amino acids. CDR3 region: CASSRRDLSSYNEQFF. CDR3 nucleotide sequence: TGTGCCAGCAGCCGCCGGGACTTAAGCTCCTACAATGAGCAGTTCTTC.

This sequence joins TRBV6-2 or TRBV6-3 and TRBJ2-7; D may be TRBD1 (6 bases). The germline CDR1 and CDR2 sequences are MNHEY and SVGEGT. This CDR3 contains 17 residues. Trimming took 0 bases from V and 0 from J, leaving 15 bases between them. The DNA of the CDR3 is TGTGCCAGCAGTTACTCGTCTAGGACAGTTTCCTCCTACGAGCAGTACTTC. This sequence encodes CASSYSSRTVSSYEQYF.

The chain combines TRBV7-2 with TRBJ2-5; 10 nucleotides match TRBD1. Trimming took 8 bases from V and 5 from J; bases not matched to a gene: 8. Per the germline V gene, CDR1 is SGHTA and CDR2 is FQGNSA. The CDR3 length is 14 residues. This CDR3 reads CASSLDRGFETQYF. Written as DNA, the CDR3 is TGTGCCAGCTCCCTGGACAGGGGGTTCGAGACCCAGTACTTC.

The genes are TRBV5-4 and TRBJ2-1; a weak D match, TRBD2 (5 bases). Germline V gives CDR1 SGHNT, CDR2 YYREEE (reference sequence). Trimming took off 5 bases at V and 0 bases at J, with 12 bases between the two ends. This CDR3 has 15 amino acids. For the CDR3, the DNA is TGTGCCAGCAGTTCGGACTGGTCCTCCTACAATGAGCAGTTCTTC. This encodes CASSSDWSSYNEQFF.

The chain couples TRBV9 to TRBJ1-2; D is possibly TRBD1 (6 bases). The CDR3 length is 15 residues. Trimming stripped 4 bases from V and 4 bases from J, with 17 bases between. Looked up from germline, CDR1 is SGDLS and CDR2 is YYNGEE. The CDR3 reads CASSLRGGAGYGYTF. The CDR3 nucleotides are TGTGCCAGCAGCCTACGGGGGGGCGCAGGCTATGGCTACACCTTC.

As to this clone: Other DNA sequences within the sample encode an identical CDR3. The chain couples TRBV5-1 to TRBJ2-5, with 9 bases identical to TRBD2. Germline CDR1 is SGHRS and CDR2 is YFSETQ. Unmatched junction bases numbered 6, after V lost 4 bases and J lost 5 bases. The CDR3 consists of 14 residues. Written as DNA, the CDR3 is TGCGCCAGCAGCAAGGGACTAGCAGGGGAGACCCAGTACTTC. This gives the protein CASSKGLAGETQYF.

The chain uses TRBV4-1 and TRBJ1-2; D perhaps matches TRBD1 (6 bases). Trimming removed 1 base at V and 8 bases at J, with 11 bases between. Germline loops: CDR1 MGHRA, CDR2 YSYEKL. The CDR3 consists of 13 residues. CDR3 residues: CASSQVGGQGYTF. CDR3 in DNA: TGCGCCAGCAGCCAAGTCGGGGGGCAGGGCTACACCTTC.

The table lists this clone with a count of one. The V gene is TRBV4-1, the J gene TRBJ1-2; the D is unclear. CDR3 size: 16 residues. Germline CDR1 and CDR2: MGHRA and YSYEKL. Trimming removed 3 bases from V and 5 bases from J, with 19 bases in between. This chain's CDR3 is CASSHHPAPRAYGYTF. CDR3 DNA: TGCGCCAGCAGCCATCACCCGGCTCCGAGGGCTTATGGCTACACCTTC.

Comments on this clone: Other nucleotide sequences from this sample produce the same CDR3. The chain combines TRBV5-1 with TRBJ2-5; no clear D. Germline CDR1 reads SGHRS; CDR2 reads YFSETQ. The CDR3 is made up of 14 amino acids. Trimming pared 0 bases from V and 2 bases from J, leaving 8 bases between. Written as DNA, the CDR3 is TGCGCCAGCAGCTTGGGTGGGCAGCAAGAGACCCAGTACTTC. The encoded protein is CASSLGGQQETQYF.

This clone was observed once. This chain joins TRBV19 and TRBJ2-3, with 7 nucleotides matching TRBD1. The CDR3 sequence is 16 residues long. Germline V gene data show CDR1 as LNHDA and CDR2 as SQIVND (reference sequence). J was trimmed by 0 bases and V by 5 bases; bases with no gene match: 8. The CDR3 DNA reads TGTGCCAGTAGTCCGGGACAGACCTTTAGCACAGATACGCAGTATTTT. It specifies CASSPGQTFSTDTQYF.

V usage is TRBV7-2 and J usage is TRBJ2-1, with 8 bases fitting TRBD1. V gave up 1 base and J gave up 7 bases; unmatched junction bases: 9. This CDR3 spans 16 amino acids. Per the germline V gene, CDR1 is SGHTA and CDR2 is FQGNSA. For the CDR3, the DNA is TGTGCCAGCAGCTTAGGGGGGAGACAGGGGAGAAATGAGCAGTTCTTC. Encoded protein: CASSLGGRQGRNEQFF.

The CDR3 loop is CASVEFRDTRAYEQYF. DNA for the CDR3: TGTGCCAGCGTCGAATTCCGGGACACTAGGGCCTACGAGCAGTACTTC. The V call is TRBV21-1, the J call TRBJ2-7; the D call of TRBD1 is as the table states it, not checked on the DNA. TRBV21-1 is shown as a pseudogene. The CDR3 consists of 16 residues.

The genes are TRBV9 and TRBJ1-1; the match to TRBD1 covers 7 bases. The germline V gene has CDR1 SGDLS and CDR2 YYNGEE. The junction had 9 bases not matched to a gene; V was cut back by 5 bases and J by 5 bases. CDR3 length: 14 amino acids. In nucleotides, the CDR3 is TGTGCCAGCAGTCTCCAAGGGGGCGGGACTGAAGCTTTCTTT. It is translated as CASSLQGGGTEAFF.

The chain couples TRBV7-9 to TRBJ1-5; 8 bases agree with TRBD1. The germline V gene has CDR1 SEHNR and CDR2 FQNEAQ (reference sequence). The CDR3 has 15 amino acids. J was trimmed by 2 bases and V by 5 bases; bases with no gene match: 5. CDR3 sequence: CASSHGTGRNQPQHF. DNA for the CDR3: TGTGCCAGCAGCCACGGGACAGGTCGCAATCAGCCCCAGCATTTT.

The V gene is TRBV6-5, the J gene TRBJ2-7; TRBD1 is a possible D gene (5 bases). CDR1 is MNHEY, CDR2 SVGAGI, per germline. The CDR3 covers 13 residues. Trimming took 0 bases from V and 3 from J, leaving 6 bases between them. CDR3 coding DNA: TGTGCCAGCAGTTACTCCACAGGCTACGAGCAGTACTTC. Its protein product is CASSYSTGYEQYF.

This chain uses TRBV28 with TRBJ1-5, with D possibly TRBD1 on 5 matching bases. Germline V gene lookup returns CDR1 MDHEN and CDR2 SYDVKM. Trimming shortened V by 2 bases and J by 5 bases, and 13 bases separated the two germline ends. The CDR3 length is 15 residues. The CDR3 region is CASSLDASGYQPQHF. DNA of the CDR3: TGTGCCAGCAGTTTAGACGCCTCAGGGTATCAGCCCCAGCATTTT.

The chain links TRBV18 to TRBJ1-4; no clear D. Germline-derived CDR1 and CDR2 are KGHSH and LQKENI. This CDR3 comprises 15 residues. The ends were cut back, 1 base at V and 6 bases at J, with 12 bases in the middle. This CDR3 is CASSPRATLDEKLFF. The CDR3 DNA reads TGTGCCAGCTCACCACGGGCCACCCTGGATGAAAAACTGTTTTTT. The complete variable domain, with remaining parts taken from reference TRBV18 and TRBJ1-4, reads NAGVMQNPRHLVRRRGQEARLRCSPMKGHSHVYWYRQLPEEGLKFMVYLQKENIIDESGMPKERFSAEFPKEGPSILRIQQVVRGDSAAYFCASSPRATLDEKLFFGSGTQLSVL.